The clone carrying this TCR beta chain was detected only a few times. These data belong to a study of blood T cell repertoires in COVID-19. Study-wide background: The cDNA or gDNA used as material had been derived from T cells, B-cell-depleted T cells, or PBMCs.

J was trimmed by 2 bases and V by 4 bases; bases with no gene match: 8. Looked up from germline, CDR1 is LNHDA and CDR2 is SQIVND (reference sequence). CDR3 size: 16 residues. Per the study methods: For nucleated cells, counts were estimated from reference gene primer amplification. Generated by immunoSEQ multiplex PCR, the TCRdb table keeps only in-frame clones and is missing some. V and J calls and clone size come straight from that table; D and trimming were deduced from the DNA. Counted here are some 250,000 clones, roughly 80% occurring once; the ten biggest clones make up over 8%. Sequences were obtained from peripheral blood. The TCR comes from a woman older than 75 with acute or convalescent COVID-19. This chain connects TRBV19 to TRBJ2-3; TRBD2 matches 8 bases. Here the CDR3 DNA reads TGTGCCAGTAGTACCCGGGGGGGGGCCAACACAGATACGCAGTATTTT. Residues: CASSTRGGANTDTQYF.